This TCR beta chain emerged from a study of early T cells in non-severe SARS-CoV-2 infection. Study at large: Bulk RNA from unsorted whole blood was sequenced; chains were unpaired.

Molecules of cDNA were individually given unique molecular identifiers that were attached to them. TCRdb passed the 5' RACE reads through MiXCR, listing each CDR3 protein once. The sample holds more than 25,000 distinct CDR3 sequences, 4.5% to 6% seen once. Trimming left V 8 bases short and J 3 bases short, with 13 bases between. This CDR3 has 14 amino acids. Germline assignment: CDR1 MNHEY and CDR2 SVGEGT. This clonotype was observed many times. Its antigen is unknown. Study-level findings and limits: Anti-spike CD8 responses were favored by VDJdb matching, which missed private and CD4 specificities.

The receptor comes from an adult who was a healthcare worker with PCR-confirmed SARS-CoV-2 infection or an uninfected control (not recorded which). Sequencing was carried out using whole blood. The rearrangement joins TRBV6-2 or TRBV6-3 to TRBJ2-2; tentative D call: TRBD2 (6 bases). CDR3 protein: CASRMEGDTGELFF. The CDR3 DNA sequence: TGTGCCAGCCGGATGGAGGGCGACACCGGGGAGCTGTTTTTT.